The present TCR beta chain was sequenced within a study of T cell changes during pregnancy in multiple sclerosis. Looked up from germline, CDR1 is LGHNA and CDR2 is YNFKEQ. There are 16 residues in the CDR3. Trimming cost V 6 bases and J 3 bases, with 18 bases left between them. Data came from immunoSEQ multiplex PCR; TCRdb stores just in-frame clones and leaves some out. Seen here are around 50,000 clones, roughly 91% observed once, and the top ten hold 0.61%. The table lists this clone with a count of one. The rearrangement uses TRBV4-2 and TRBJ1-3, with D maybe TRBD1 (6 bases). The receptor was derived from a female donor in good health, enrolled as a control in a pregnancy study. This specimen was CD4+ T cells from peripheral blood mononuclear cells, taken after pregnancy. CDR3 DNA: TGTGCCAGCAGGGCTAGGGGGTCTGGCATTGGAAACACCATATATTTT. Residues: CASRARGSGIGNTIYF.